The text below deals with one T cell receptor (beta chain). MiXCR, run by TCRdb on the 5' RACE reads, gives a single entry per CDR3 protein. This sample has some 600,000 distinct CDR3 sequences, with around 12% found just once. The record originates from a study of T cells after yellow fever vaccination. In germline, CDR1 is LGHNA, CDR2 YSLEER. V lost 0 bases and J 14 bases, leaving 21 bases between the germline ends. CDR3 length: 15 residues. The input for sequencing was PBMCs, taken on the day of the yellow fever booster vaccination. The receptor's source is a man under 40 who received the YFV17D yellow fever vaccine. The chain combines TRBV4-3 with TRBJ2-3; no clear D. The CDR3 here is CASSQDHPGGRNRYF. The CDR3, as DNA: TGCGCCAGCAGCCAAGATCATCCTGGTGGCAGGAATCGGTATTTT.